This TCR beta chain stems from a study of cytomegalovirus exposure and HLA in healthy donors. As concerns this clone: Its antigen is unidentified.

Notes on the study in general: Most of the CMV-associated TCR beta chains (in a later analysis) appeared to be HLA-restricted.

Trimming at V came to 5 bases and at J to 6 bases, leaving 6 bases not matched to a gene. CDR1 and CDR2 from the germline V gene are SEHNR and FQNEAQ (reference sequence). CDR3 length equals 14 residues. A multiplex PCR was run with 60 Vbeta primers and 13 Jbeta primers. Assay used: immunoSEQ multiplex PCR; TCRdb lists only in-frame clones, some missing. The sample lists some 95,000 clones; 77% were seen once. The sample comprised PBMCs. The chain employs TRBV7-9 and TRBJ1-5, with TRBD1 matching over 8 bases. The clonotype originates from a man in his fifties or sixties in good health and CMV-seropositive. Written as DNA, the CDR3 is TGTGCCAGCAGCCATACAGGGGGGGGTCAGCCCCAGCATTTT. It encodes CASSHTGGGQPQHF. The entire variable domain, with the rest obtained from reference TRBV7-9 and TRBJ1-5, is as follows: DTGVSQNPRHKITKRGQNVTFRCDPISEHNRLYWYRQTLGQGPEFLTYFQNEAQLEKSRLLSDRFSAERPKGSFSTLEIQRTEQGDSAMYLCASSHTGGGQPQHFGDGTRLSIL.